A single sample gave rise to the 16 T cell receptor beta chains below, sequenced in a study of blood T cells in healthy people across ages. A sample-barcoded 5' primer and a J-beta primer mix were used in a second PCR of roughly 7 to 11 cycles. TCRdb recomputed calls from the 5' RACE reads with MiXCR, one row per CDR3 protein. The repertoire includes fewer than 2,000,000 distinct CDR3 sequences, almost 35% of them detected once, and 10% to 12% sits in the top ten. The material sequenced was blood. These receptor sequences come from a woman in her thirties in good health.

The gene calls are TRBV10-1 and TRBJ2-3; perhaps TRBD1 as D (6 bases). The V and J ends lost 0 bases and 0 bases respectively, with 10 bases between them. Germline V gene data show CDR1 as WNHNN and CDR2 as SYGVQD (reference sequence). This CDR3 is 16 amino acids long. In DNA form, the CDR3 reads TGCGCCAGCAGTGAGTCTAGACAGGCAAGCACAGATACGCAGTATTTT. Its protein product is CASSESRQASTDTQYF.

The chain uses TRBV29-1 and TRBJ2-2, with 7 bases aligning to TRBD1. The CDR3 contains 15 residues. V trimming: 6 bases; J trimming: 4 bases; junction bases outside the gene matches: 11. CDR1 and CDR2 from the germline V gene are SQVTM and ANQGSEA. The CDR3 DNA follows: TGCAGCGTATCGAACCGGGACAGCCCCACCGGGGAGCTGTTTTTT. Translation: CSVSNRDSPTGELFF.

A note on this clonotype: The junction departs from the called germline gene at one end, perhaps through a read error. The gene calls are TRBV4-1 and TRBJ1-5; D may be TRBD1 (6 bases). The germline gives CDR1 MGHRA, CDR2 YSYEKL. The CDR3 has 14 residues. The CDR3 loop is CARSQLSGDQPQHF. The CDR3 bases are TGCGCCAGAAGCCAACTATCAGGGGATCAGCCCCAGCATTTT.

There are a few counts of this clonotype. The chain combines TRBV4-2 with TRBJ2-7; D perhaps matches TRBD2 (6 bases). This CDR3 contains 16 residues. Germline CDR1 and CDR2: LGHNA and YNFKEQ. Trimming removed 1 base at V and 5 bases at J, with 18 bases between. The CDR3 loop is CASSQGRTNPTNEQYF. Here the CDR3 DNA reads TGTGCCAGCAGCCAAGGGAGGACTAACCCCACTAACGAGCAGTACTTC.

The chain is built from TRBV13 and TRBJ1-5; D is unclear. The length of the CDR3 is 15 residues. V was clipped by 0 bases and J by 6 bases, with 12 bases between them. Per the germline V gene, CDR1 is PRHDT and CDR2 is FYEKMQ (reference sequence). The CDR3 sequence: CASSLGGVPGQPQHF. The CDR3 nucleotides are TGTGCCAGCAGCTTAGGCGGCGTCCCCGGTCAGCCCCAGCATTTT.

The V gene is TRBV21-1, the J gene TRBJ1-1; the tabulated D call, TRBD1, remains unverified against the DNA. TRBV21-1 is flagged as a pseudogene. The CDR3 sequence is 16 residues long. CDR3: CASSKGEGARNTEAFF. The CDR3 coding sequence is TGTGCCAGCAGCAAAGGGGAGGGGGCCAGGAACACTGAAGCTTTCTTT.

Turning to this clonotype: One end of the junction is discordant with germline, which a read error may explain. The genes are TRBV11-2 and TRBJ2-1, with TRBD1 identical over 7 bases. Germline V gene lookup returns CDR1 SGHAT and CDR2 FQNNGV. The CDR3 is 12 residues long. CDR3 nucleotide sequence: TGTGCCAACAGCTTAGGGGGCGTAAAGCAGTTCTTC. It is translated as CANSLGGVKQFF.

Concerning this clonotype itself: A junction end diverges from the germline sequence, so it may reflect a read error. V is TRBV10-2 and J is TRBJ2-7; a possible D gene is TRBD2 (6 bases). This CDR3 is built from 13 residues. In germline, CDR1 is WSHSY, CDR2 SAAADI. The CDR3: CANSEDYRYEQYF. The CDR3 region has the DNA TGCGCCAACAGTGAGGACTACCGCTACGAGCAGTACTTC.

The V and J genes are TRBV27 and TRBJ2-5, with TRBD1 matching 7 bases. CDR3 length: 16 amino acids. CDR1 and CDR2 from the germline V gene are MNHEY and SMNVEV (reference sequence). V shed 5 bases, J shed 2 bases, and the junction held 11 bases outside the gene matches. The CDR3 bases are TGTGCCAGCAGTAAGCTGACAGGGATAGAACAAGAGACCCAGTACTTC. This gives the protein CASSKLTGIEQETQYF.

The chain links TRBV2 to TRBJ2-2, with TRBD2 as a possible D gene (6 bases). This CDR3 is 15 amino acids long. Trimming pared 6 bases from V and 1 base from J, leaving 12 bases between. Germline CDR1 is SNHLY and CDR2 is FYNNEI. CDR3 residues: CASRRGSGNTGELFF. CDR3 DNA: TGTGCCAGCAGGAGGGGTAGCGGGAACACCGGGGAGCTGTTTTTT. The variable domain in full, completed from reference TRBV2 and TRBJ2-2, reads EPEVTQTPSHQVTQMGQEVILRCVPISNHLYFYWYRQILGQKVEFLVSFYNNEISEKSEIFDDQFSVERPDGSNFTLKIRSTKLEDSAMYFCASRRGSGNTGELFFGEGSRLTVL.

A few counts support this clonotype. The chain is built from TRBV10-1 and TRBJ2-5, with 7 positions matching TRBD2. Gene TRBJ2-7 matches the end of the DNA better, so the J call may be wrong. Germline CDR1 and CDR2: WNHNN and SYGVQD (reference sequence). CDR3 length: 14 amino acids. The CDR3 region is CASSSSGTYYEQYF. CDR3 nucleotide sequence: TGCGCCAGCAGTTCAAGCGGGACCTACTACGAGCAGTACTTC.

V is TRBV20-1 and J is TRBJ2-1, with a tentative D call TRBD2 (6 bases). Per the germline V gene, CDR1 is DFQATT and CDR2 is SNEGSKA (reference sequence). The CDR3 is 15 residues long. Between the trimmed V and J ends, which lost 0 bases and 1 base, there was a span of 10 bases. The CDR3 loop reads CSAREQRASYNEQFF. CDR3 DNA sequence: TGCAGTGCTAGAGAGCAGCGGGCATCCTACAATGAGCAGTTCTTC.

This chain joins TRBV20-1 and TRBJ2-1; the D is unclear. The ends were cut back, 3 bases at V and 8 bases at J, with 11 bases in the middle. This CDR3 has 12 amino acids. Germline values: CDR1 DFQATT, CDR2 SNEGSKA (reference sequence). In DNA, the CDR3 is TGCAGTGCTAGTCCCCGTTGGGATGAGCAGTTCTTC. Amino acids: CSASPRWDEQFF.

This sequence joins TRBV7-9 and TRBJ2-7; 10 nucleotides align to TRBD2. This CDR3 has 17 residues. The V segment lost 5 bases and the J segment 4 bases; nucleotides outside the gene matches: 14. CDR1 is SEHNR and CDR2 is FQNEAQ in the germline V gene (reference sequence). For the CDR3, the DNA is TGTGCCAGCAGCCCACCGCGGGGTGGACTAGCGGAGTACGAGCAGTACTTC. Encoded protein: CASSPPRGGLAEYEQYF.

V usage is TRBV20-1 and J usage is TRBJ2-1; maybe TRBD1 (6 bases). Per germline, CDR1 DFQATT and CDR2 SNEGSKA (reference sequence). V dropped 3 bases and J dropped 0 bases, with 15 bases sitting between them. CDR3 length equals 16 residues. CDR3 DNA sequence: TGCAGTGCTAGTGACGTTAGGGGGAGCTCCTACAATGAGCAGTTCTTC. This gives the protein CSASDVRGSSYNEQFF.

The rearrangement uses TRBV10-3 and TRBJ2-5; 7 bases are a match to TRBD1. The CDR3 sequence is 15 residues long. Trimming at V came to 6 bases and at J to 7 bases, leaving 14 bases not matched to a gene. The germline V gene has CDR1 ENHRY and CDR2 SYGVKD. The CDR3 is CAIRTETGPGGTQYF. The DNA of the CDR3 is TGTGCCATCAGGACGGAGACAGGGCCTGGGGGGACCCAGTACTTC.